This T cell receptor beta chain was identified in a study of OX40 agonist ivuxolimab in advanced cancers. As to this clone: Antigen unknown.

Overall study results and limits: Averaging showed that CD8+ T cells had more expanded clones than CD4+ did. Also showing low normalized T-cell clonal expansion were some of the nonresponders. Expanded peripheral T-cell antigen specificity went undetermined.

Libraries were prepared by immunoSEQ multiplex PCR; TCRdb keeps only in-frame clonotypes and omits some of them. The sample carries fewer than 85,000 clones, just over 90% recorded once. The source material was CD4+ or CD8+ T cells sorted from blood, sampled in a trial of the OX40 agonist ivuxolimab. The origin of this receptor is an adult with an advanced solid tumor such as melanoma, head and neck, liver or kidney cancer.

Here the CDR3 reads CAIRSMAAGFGSYEQYF. Written as DNA, the CDR3 is TGTGCCATCAGATCCATGGCGGCAGGGTTTGGAAGTTACGAGCAGTACTTC. The genes are TRBV10-3 and TRBJ2-7, with D possibly being TRBD1 (5 bases). Trimming removed 6 bases from V and 4 bases from J, with 25 bases in between. Germline V gene sequence: CDR1 ENHRY, CDR2 SYGVKD. The CDR3 contains 17 residues.